Listed here are 20 T cell receptor beta chains from one sample, sequenced in a study of cytomegalovirus exposure and HLA in healthy donors. Data came from immunoSEQ multiplex PCR; TCRdb stores just in-frame clones and leaves some out. The sample holds 250,000 to 350,000 clones; 75% to 90% are singletons and the top ten take around 0.84%. Sequencing used PBMCs. The receptors shown here come from a woman under 30 in good health and CMV-seronegative.

The CDR3 DNA reads TGCGCCAGCAGCTTGGCCCCTAGCGGAACTAGCACAGATACGCAGTATTTT. Amino acid sequence: CASSLAPSGTSTDTQYF. This sequence joins TRBV5-1 and TRBJ2-3; the match to TRBD2 covers 7 bases. V was pared by 0 bases and J by 0 bases, with 7 bases of the junction left unmatched. CDR1 is SGHRS, CDR2 YFSETQ, per germline. CDR3 length: 17 residues.

V gene TRBV5-1 combines with J gene TRBJ2-3, with D possibly being TRBD1 (5 bases). Trimming cost V 3 bases and J 4 bases, with 15 bases left between them. Germline CDR1 is SGHRS and CDR2 is YFSETQ. This CDR3 spans 15 amino acids. DNA for the CDR3: TGCGCCAGCAGCTCAGGACAAGTAGCACCAGATACGCAGTATTTT. This sequence encodes CASSSGQVAPDTQYF.

CDR3 loop: CASSVQGGTAFF. The DNA of the CDR3 is TGTGCCAGCAGCGTCCAGGGGGGCACGGCTTTCTTT. The chain carries TRBV11-3 and TRBJ1-1; 7 bases align to TRBD1. The CDR3 length is 12 residues. V was clipped by 5 bases and J by 11 bases; unmatched bases: 8. The germline V gene has CDR1 SGHNT and CDR2 YENEEA.

This chain links TRBV4-3 with TRBJ1-2; possibly TRBD1 for D (5 bases). This CDR3 contains 15 residues. In germline, CDR1 is LGHNA, CDR2 YSLEER. The V end was cut by 1 base, the J end by 4 bases, with 13 bases between. The CDR3 is CASSQGSGGPYGYTF. CDR3 DNA: TGCGCCAGCAGCCAAGGATCGGGGGGACCCTATGGCTACACCTTC.

The rearrangement links TRBV2 to TRBJ2-5; 11 bases are shared with TRBD2. Germline V lookup: CDR1 SNHLY, CDR2 FYNNEI. The junction had 10 bases not matched to a gene; V was cut back by 8 bases and J by 5 bases. The CDR3 extends over 15 amino acids. The chain's CDR3 is CASGLAGGKGETQYF. As DNA, the CDR3 is TGTGCCAGCGGGCTAGCGGGAGGTAAAGGGGAGACCCAGTACTTC. The complete variable domain, with remaining parts taken from reference TRBV2 and TRBJ2-5, reads EPEVTQTPSHQVTQMGQEVILRCVPISNHLYFYWYRQILGQKVEFLVSFYNNEISEKSEIFDDQFSVERPDGSNFTLKIRSTKLEDSAMYFCASGLAGGKGETQYFGPGTRLLVL.

The chain couples TRBV10-3 to TRBJ2-1; TRBD1 agrees at 8 bases. This CDR3 is 12 amino acids long. J gave up 8 bases and V 6 bases, and 3 bases lay outside the gene matches. Per the germline V gene, CDR1 is ENHRY and CDR2 is SYGVKD. The chain's CDR3 is CAIRDRGDEQFF. CDR3 coding DNA: TGTGCCATCAGAGACAGGGGCGATGAGCAGTTCTTC.

This sequence joins TRBV9 and TRBJ1-4, with TRBD1 matching 11 bases. The CDR3 runs 15 residues. Germline-derived CDR1 and CDR2 are SGDLS and YYNGEE. The V gene end was trimmed by 4 bases and the J gene end by 8 bases; junction bases not matched to a gene: 7. The CDR3 DNA follows: TGTGCCAGCAGCTCCGGACAGGGGGCAGAGGAAAAACTGTTTTTT. Its translation is CASSSGQGAEEKLFF.

V usage is TRBV6-5 and J usage is TRBJ2-7, with D unresolved. Germline assignment: CDR1 MNHEY and CDR2 SVGAGI. The CDR3 has 12 residues. V was pared by 8 bases and J by 2 bases, with 10 bases between. This CDR3 reads CASLAPTYEQYF. CDR3 DNA sequence: TGTGCCAGCTTGGCCCCCACCTACGAGCAGTACTTC.

CDR3 DNA sequence: TGCGCCAGCAGCTTACTAGCGGTACCGAACACCGGGGAGCTGTTTTTT. Translating gives CASSLLAVPNTGELFF. The chain uses TRBV5-1 and TRBJ2-2; 8 positions agree with TRBD2. The V gene end was trimmed by 2 bases and the J gene end by 0 bases; junction bases not matched to a gene: 3. This CDR3 has 16 residues. Germline V CDR1 and CDR2: SGHRS, YFSETQ.

The chain couples TRBV2 to TRBJ2-7, with 7 bases identical to TRBD2. Germline values: CDR1 SNHLY, CDR2 FYNNEI. V was clipped by 7 bases and J by 4 bases; unmatched bases: 4. CDR3 length equals 12 residues. As DNA, the CDR3 is TGTGCCAGCAAGCGGGACCAGTACGAGCAGTACTTC. Amino acid sequence: CASKRDQYEQYF. The whole variable domain, filled in from reference TRBV2 and TRBJ2-7, reads EPEVTQTPSHQVTQMGQEVILRCVPISNHLYFYWYRQILGQKVEFLVSFYNNEISEKSEIFDDQFSVERPDGSNFTLKIRSTKLEDSAMYFCASKRDQYEQYFGPGTRLTVT.

The chain recombines TRBV28 with TRBJ2-7, with 8 bases aligning to TRBD2. Looked up from germline, CDR1 is MDHEN and CDR2 is SYDVKM. The CDR3 totals 18 residues. Trimming removed 3 bases from V and 5 bases from J; junction bases left unmatched: 18. CDR3 sequence reads: CASSFLTSGGVTLNEQYF. CDR3 in DNA: TGTGCCAGCAGTTTTTTAACTAGCGGAGGGGTAACGCTCAACGAGCAGTACTTC.

The chain links TRBV4-3 to TRBJ2-7, with 12 bases lining up with TRBD2. CDR1 and CDR2 from the germline V gene are LGHNA and YSLEER. This CDR3 comprises 20 residues. J gave up 3 bases and V 1 base, and 16 bases lay outside the gene matches. CDR3: CASSQAISGTSGSIFYEQYF. CDR3 bases: TGCGCCAGCAGCCAAGCTATTTCCGGGACTAGCGGGTCCATCTTCTACGAGCAGTACTTC.

This rearrangement joins TRBV7-9 to TRBJ2-3; weak D call: TRBD1 (5 bases). The V end was cut by 0 bases, the J end by 5 bases, with 18 bases between. From germline, CDR1 is SEHNR and CDR2 FQNEAQ (reference sequence). The CDR3 extends over 17 amino acids. CDR3 amino acids: CASSLATTGASGDTQYF. Written as DNA, the CDR3 is TGTGCCAGCAGCTTAGCGACAACAGGAGCTTCGGGAGATACGCAGTATTTT. The full variable domain, completed using reference TRBV7-9 and TRBJ2-3, is DTGVSQNPRHKITKRGQNVTFRCDPISEHNRLYWYRQTLGQGPEFLTYFQNEAQLEKSRLLSDRFSAERPKGSFSTLEIQRTEQGDSAMYLCASSLATTGASGDTQYFGPGTRLTVL.

The rearrangement joins TRBV4-1 to TRBJ1-4; TRBD1 is a possible D gene (5 bases). Trimming took 4 bases from V and 0 from J, leaving 12 bases between them. The germline V gene encodes CDR1 MGHRA and CDR2 YSYEKL. The CDR3 runs 16 residues. CDR3 bases: TGCGCCAGCAGCCCCGGGACTGCTGCAACTAATGAAAAACTGTTTTTT. The encoded protein is CASSPGTAATNEKLFF.

The gene calls are TRBV7-9 and TRBJ2-1; TRBD2 matches at 13 bases. Germline-derived CDR1 and CDR2 are SEHNR and FQNEAQ (reference sequence). The junction had 8 bases not matched to a gene; V was cut back by 5 bases and J by 7 bases. The CDR3 extends over 16 amino acids. Here the CDR3 DNA reads TGTGCCAGCAGCCTCCGACTAGCGGGAGGCTGGAATGAGCAGTTCTTC. Its protein is CASSLRLAGGWNEQFF. The full variable domain, in which reference TRBV7-9 and TRBJ2-1 provide the parts outside the CDR3, is DTGVSQNPRHKITKRGQNVTFRCDPISEHNRLYWYRQTLGQGPEFLTYFQNEAQLEKSRLLSDRFSAERPKGSFSTLEIQRTEQGDSAMYLCASSLRLAGGWNEQFFGPGTRLTVL.

In the case of this clone: The sample contains more than one DNA sequence encoding this CDR3. The chain combines TRBV11-3 with TRBJ2-1; 7 bases agree with TRBD2. The CDR3 has 14 residues. From germline, CDR1 is SGHNT and CDR2 YENEEA. The V gene end was trimmed by 4 bases and the J gene end by 2 bases; junction bases not matched to a gene: 2. This CDR3 reads CASSSGLAYNEQFF. Written as DNA, the CDR3 is TGTGCCAGCAGCTCCGGACTAGCCTACAATGAGCAGTTCTTC. Looking up the rest from reference TRBV11-3 and TRBJ2-1 gives the full variable domain: EAGVVQSPRYKIIEKKQPVAFWCNPISGHNTLYWYLQNLGQGPELLIRYENEEAVDDSQLPKDRFSAERLKGVDSTLKIQPAELGDSAVYLCASSSGLAYNEQFFGPGTRLTVL.

The chain carries TRBV7-2 and TRBJ2-3; perhaps TRBD1 as D (5 bases). CDR3 length equals 12 residues. V was trimmed by 3 bases and J by 11 bases, leaving 12 bases between them. Germline CDR1 and CDR2: SGHTA and FQGNSA. The CDR3 DNA sequence: TGTGCCAGCAGCTTGAATGTTCAGGGGCAGTATTTT. Its protein is CASSLNVQGQYF.

A single count supports this clone. The rearrangement uses TRBV15 and TRBJ1-4; 8 nucleotides match TRBD1. CDR3 size: 16 residues. Germline lookup yields CDR1 LNHNV and CDR2 YYDKDF (reference sequence). V trimming: 2 bases; J trimming: 8 bases; junction bases outside the gene matches: 10. This CDR3 is CATSRPSDRVGEKLFF. The CDR3 bases are TGTGCCACCAGCAGACCATCGGACAGGGTCGGAGAAAAACTGTTTTTT.

This clone was observed a handful of times. The rearrangement uses TRBV6-5 and TRBJ1-5; 7 nucleotides align to TRBD1. Germline V lookup: CDR1 MNHEY, CDR2 SVGAGI. Trimming took 8 bases from V and 6 from J; bases not matched to a gene: 10. This CDR3 spans 14 amino acids. CDR3 bases: TGTGCCAGCTGCCAGCCAGGGGGTGGTCAGCCCCAGCATTTT. This sequence encodes CASCQPGGGQPQHF.

The chain recombines TRBV27 with TRBJ2-7; weak D call: TRBD2 (5 bases). Trimming removed 2 bases from V and 6 bases from J, with 14 bases in between. Germline-derived CDR1 and CDR2 are MNHEY and SMNVEV (reference sequence). The CDR3 length is 14 residues. CDR3 DNA: TGTGCCAGCAGTTTACTAGCAAAGGGCCTCGAGCAGTACTTC. It yields the protein CASSLLAKGLEQYF.